A selection of T cell receptor beta chains follows, all from one sample in a study of blood T cells in healthy people across ages. From the 5' RACE reads, TCRdb called clonotypes with MiXCR, one entry per CDR3 protein. The sample comprises about 800,000 distinct CDR3 sequences, 20% to 30% of which are singletons, and approximately 4% rests with the top ten. These sequences were also reported in another study, on T cells of mothers and their children.

The source material was blood. These receptor sequences come from a boy younger than 18 in good health. The CDR3 runs from the conserved cysteine through the conserved F or W. D genes are given only for firm matches. Expanded clones get a size class; other rows say once, few or many, or leave the size out.

TRBV7-3,-,TRBJ2-1,few,CASSPMGRGSLYNEQFF
TRBV4-3,-,TRBJ2-3,-,CASSQDAGGTDTQYF
TRBV9,TRBD2,TRBJ2-3,-,CASSSRTSRTSTDTQYF
TRBV7-9,TRBD2,TRBJ2-3,-,CASSYSSGFNTDTQYF
TRBV18,-,TRBJ2-1,-,CASSHIQGPSSYNEQFF
TRBV6-2/TRBV6-3,TRBD2,-,-,CASKTGGAYEQYF
TRBV2,TRBD1,TRBJ2-1,-,CASSRTGGDYNEQFF
TRBV19,-,TRBJ2-3,-,CASSRQVSRTDTQYF
TRBV9,TRBD1,TRBJ1-4,-,CASSRGQDEKLLF
TRBV7-2,-,-,-,CASSFTSPSYEQYF
TRBV12-3/TRBV12-4,-,TRBJ1-4,-,CASSLYPPNEKLFF
TRBV29-1,-,TRBJ1-1,-,CSVGQFEAFF
TRBV12-3/TRBV12-4,TRBD1,TRBJ2-3,few,CASSRYPAPGTGGTDTQYF
TRBV21-1,-,TRBJ1-2,-,CASSYKGGCYGYTF
TRBV6-2/TRBV6-3,TRBD1,TRBJ2-1,-,CASSAWTGNYNEQFF
TRBV10-3,-,TRBJ1-5,few,CATGQTNQPQHF
TRBV29-1,-,-,-,CSVASGTEQYF
TRBV7-3,TRBD2,TRBJ2-5,-,CASSLYGGGETQYF